This T cell receptor (beta chain) was captured by sequencing in a study of OX40 agonist ivuxolimab in advanced cancers. Study-wide results and caveats: Low normalized T-cell clonal expansion was additionally recorded for some nonresponders.

Trimming cost V 8 bases and J 4 bases, with 14 bases left between them. This CDR3 has 13 residues. Germline CDR1 LNHDA, CDR2 SQIVND (reference sequence). TCRdb's copy holds only in-frame clones and misses some; the assay was immunoSEQ multiplex PCR. There are approximately 64,000 clones in the sample; roughly 90% occur only once, and under 3.5% lies in the top ten. As for this clone: As yet, its antigen is unknown.

Researchers took blood at baseline, on cycle 4 day 1, and on cycle 7 day 1. The receptor was derived from an adult with an advanced solid tumor such as melanoma, head and neck, liver or kidney cancer. The rearrangement links TRBV19 to TRBJ2-5; a weak D match, TRBD1 (5 bases). The sample in question was CD4+ or CD8+ T cells sorted from blood, obtained in a trial of the OX40 agonist ivuxolimab. This CDR3 is CASGAGQGETQYF. CDR3 in DNA: TGTGCCAGTGGAGCCGGACAAGGAGAGACCCAGTACTTC.